The clone carrying this T cell receptor (beta chain) was counted a few times. Each CDR3 protein is one row after TCRdb ran MiXCR on the 5' RACE reads. The sample carries hundreds of thousands of distinct CDR3 sequences, about 20% recorded once. These data belong to a study of T-cell memory formation after mild COVID-19. The germline gives CDR1 SGHRS, CDR2 YFSETQ. V lost 3 bases to trimming and J lost 1 base, with 10 bases between them. This CDR3 is built from 14 residues. This chain joins TRBV5-1 and TRBJ1-1; D is undetermined. The source of this sequence is an adult woman who had mild COVID-19 (a few samples of this study predate the infection). Cell type and time point are not known. The sequencing input was PBMCs or a T cell subset sorted from them (not recorded which). The CDR3 region has the DNA TGCGCCAGCAGCTCATCCAAGCGGAACACTGAAGCTTTCTTT. It specifies CASSSSKRNTEAFF.